The clone carrying this T cell receptor beta chain was recorded many times. Library preparation tagged each individual cDNA molecule with a unique molecular identifier. MiXCR was run by TCRdb on the RACE reads, yielding one entry per CDR3 protein. The sample includes almost 40,000 distinct CDR3 sequences, roughly 9.5% of them seen just once. This entry comes from a study of human T cells and chemical hapten exposure. There are 13 residues in the CDR3. Documented time point: patch test 3, about 24 weeks after DPC sensitization. The treatment here: therapeutic diphenylcyclopropenone sensitization with weekly scalp DPC. Whole blood that had not been fractionated was the source of extracted total RNA.

Sequenced here: whole blood, sampled in connection with sensitization to the hapten diphenylcyclopropenone (DPC). The rearrangement uses TRBV12-2 and TRBJ2-1. TRBV12-2 has pseudogene status. The TCR was taken from a man aged 45 to 65 with alopecia areata. Some clones in this sample may be carry-over from other donors' samples. CDR3 region: CASRLEQDNEQFF. CDR3 DNA: TGTGCAAGTCGCTTAGAGCAGGACAATGAGCAGTTCTTC.